The 30 T cell receptor beta chains listed next were all sequenced from one sample in a study of post-analysis software for immune sequencing data. Findings of the study overall: Controls showed lower frequencies than patients for roughly five TRBV segments, and TRBV5-6, TRBV5-1 and TRBV20-1 were among these.

Unique-molecular-identifier-tagged TCR beta cDNA libraries were used. One entry per CDR3 protein results from TCRdb running MiXCR on the PCR reads. The sample has 600,000 to 750,000 distinct CDR3 sequences, around 64% seen once. Their antigens remain unidentified. Sequenced input: blood. Receptors originate from a girl aged 2-9 years with multiple sclerosis.

The chain combines TRBV6-2 or TRBV6-3 with TRBJ1-2; D remains unclear. Germline V lookup: CDR1 MNHEY, CDR2 SVGEGT. This CDR3 has 15 amino acids. Trimming removed 6 bases from V and 0 bases from J, with 14 bases in between. The CDR3, as DNA: TGTGCCAGCAGCAACGGGTTATCGGCTAACTATGGCTACACCTTC. It codes for CASSNGLSANYGYTF.

The chain recombines TRBV7-9 with TRBJ2-5; unclear D gene. The germline CDR1 and CDR2 sequences are SEHNR and FQNEAQ (reference sequence). Trimming shortened V by 2 bases and J by 0 bases, and 10 bases separated the two germline ends. CDR3 size: 15 residues. Here the CDR3 DNA reads TGTGCCAGCAGCTTACTCTCGAGGTACCAAGAGACCCAGTACTTC. Its translation: CASSLLSRYQETQYF.

The chain is built from TRBV6-1 and TRBJ2-7, with TRBD1 as a possible D gene (6 bases). Looked up from germline, CDR1 is MNHNS and CDR2 is SASEGT. V gave up 6 bases and J gave up 4 bases, with 19 bases separating them. CDR3 length: 15 residues. CDR3 loop: CASRLNRQVVYEQYF. For the CDR3, the DNA is TGTGCCAGCAGGCTAAATCGACAGGTGGTGTACGAGCAGTACTTC.

This clonotype was detected only a few times. The V call is TRBV6-4, the J call TRBJ2-3; TRBD1 is a possible D gene (6 bases). The germline V gene has CDR1 MRHNA and CDR2 SNTAGT. V shed 4 bases and J shed 3 bases, with 8 bases lying between them. The CDR3 contains 13 residues. The CDR3 DNA sequence: TGTGCCAGCAGTGTCAGGGGAACAGATACGCAGTATTTT. Residues: CASSVRGTDTQYF.

The genes are TRBV21-1 and TRBJ2-7; the table's D call, TRBD1, has no DNA check behind it. TRBV21-1 is a listed pseudogene. The CDR3 covers 13 residues. The CDR3 reads CASSARASHEQYF. In DNA, the CDR3 is TGTGCCAGCAGCGCCCGGGCTTCCCACGAGCAGTACTTC.

CDR3 DNA: TGTGCCAGCAGCCTCGGTTTCTTCAATGAGCAGTTCTTC. Its protein is CASSLGFFNEQFF. The rearrangement uses TRBV7-2 and TRBJ2-1, with no clear D. The CDR3 totals 13 residues. The germline gives CDR1 SGHTA, CDR2 FQGNSA. Trimming took off 5 bases at V and 6 bases at J, with 11 bases between the two ends.

The CDR3 nucleotides read TGCAGCGTTGAAGACAACTTTGGGACAGGGGGAGTAGAGACCCAGTACTTC. It translates to CSVEDNFGTGGVETQYF. V is TRBV29-1 and J is TRBJ2-7, with TRBD1 matching over 11 bases. Matching the DNA end better, TRBJ2-5 makes the J call doubtful. The V gene's germline CDR1 is SQVTM and CDR2 ANQGSEA. The CDR3 is made up of 17 amino acids.

This chain connects TRBV4-2 to TRBJ2-3, with a weak D call TRBD2 (6 bases). Per germline, CDR1 LGHNA and CDR2 YNFKEQ. CDR3 size: 18 residues. V was cut by 0 bases and J by 1 base, with 17 bases left in between. This CDR3 is CASSQDGGRRSGTDTQYF. CDR3 nucleotide sequence: TGTGCCAGCAGCCAAGATGGGGGGAGGAGGAGTGGCACAGATACGCAGTATTTT.

The chain uses TRBV12-3 or TRBV12-4 and TRBJ2-5; TRBD2 agrees at 11 bases. Trimming removed 5 bases from V and 5 bases from J; junction bases left unmatched: 4. The CDR3 is 14 residues long. The chain's CDR3 is CASSLLAGAETQYF. The DNA of the CDR3 is TGTGCCAGCAGTCTACTAGCGGGAGCTGAGACCCAGTACTTC.

This sequence joins TRBV7-9 and TRBJ2-2, with 10 bases aligning to TRBD1. V was clipped by 5 bases and J by 4 bases; unmatched bases: 7. CDR1 is SEHNR, CDR2 FQNEAQ, per germline (reference sequence). The CDR3 has 16 amino acids. The CDR3 protein is CASSRSGQGTTGELFF. CDR3 sequence (DNA): TGTGCCAGCAGCAGGTCGGGACAGGGGACCACCGGGGAGCTGTTTTTT.

The chain employs TRBV2 and TRBJ2-7; D is possibly TRBD1 or TRBD2 (5 bases each). The germline CDR1 and CDR2 sequences are SNHLY and FYNNEI. Trimming took 6 bases from V and 3 from J, leaving 12 bases between them. The CDR3 contains 13 residues. CDR3 residues: CASSAGTYYEQYF. CDR3 DNA: TGTGCCAGCAGCGCCGGGACCTACTACGAGCAGTACTTC.

The gene calls are TRBV6-5 and TRBJ2-3, with a tentative D call TRBD2 (6 bases). Germline loops: CDR1 MNHEY, CDR2 SVGAGI. V was pared by 2 bases and J by 6 bases, with 15 bases between. This CDR3 region has 15 residues. The CDR3 sequence is CASSYGASAPDTQYF. The CDR3 region has the DNA TGTGCCAGCAGTTACGGGGCTAGCGCTCCGGATACGCAGTATTTT.

This chain links TRBV4-1 with TRBJ2-1; no clear D gene. Germline lookup yields CDR1 MGHRA and CDR2 YSYEKL. This CDR3 has 15 residues. V lost 0 bases to trimming and J lost 7 bases, with 13 bases between them. CDR3 amino acids: CASSQEYLVGNEQFF. The CDR3 DNA follows: TGCGCCAGCAGCCAAGAGTACCTAGTCGGGAATGAGCAGTTCTTC.

The rearrangement uses TRBV20-1 and TRBJ1-2; no clear D gene. V shed 1 base and J shed 3 bases, with 6 bases lying between them. The CDR3 loop spans 12 amino acids. Per the germline V gene, CDR1 is DFQATT and CDR2 is SNEGSKA (reference sequence). The chain's CDR3 is CSARVCYYGYTF. CDR3 nucleotides: TGCAGTGCTAGAGTTTGCTACTATGGCTACACCTTC.

V and J are TRBV20-1 and TRBJ2-1; D could derive from TRBD1 or TRBD2 (5 bases each). The CDR3 contains 14 residues. The V end lost 6 bases, the J end lost 1 base, and 13 bases lay between the germline ends. Germline V gene sequence: CDR1 DFQATT, CDR2 SNEGSKA (reference sequence). CDR3 nucleotides: TGCAGTGCCGAAATAGGGGAGTCCTACAATGAGCAGTTCTTC. Translation: CSAEIGESYNEQFF.

This sequence joins TRBV10-3 and TRBJ2-4; 9 bases are shared with TRBD1. The ends lost 5 bases at V and 0 bases at J; junction bases unmatched: 11. Germline-derived CDR1 and CDR2 are ENHRY and SYGVKD. The CDR3 spans 18 residues. The chain's CDR3 is CAISSRDRDSLAKNIQYF. DNA of the CDR3: TGTGCCATCAGTAGCCGGGACAGGGACTCTTTAGCCAAAAACATTCAGTACTTC.

The chain links TRBV4-1 to TRBJ1-5; tentative D call: TRBD1 (5 bases). Germline V gene lookup returns CDR1 MGHRA and CDR2 YSYEKL. This CDR3 has 14 residues. Trimming left V 3 bases short and J 5 bases short, with 11 bases between. Here the CDR3 DNA reads TGCGCCAGCAGCCAGTCGGGGGAGTATCAGCCCCAGCATTTT. Amino acids: CASSQSGEYQPQHF.

In this sample, this clonotype turned up a few times. The chain employs TRBV29-1 and TRBJ1-1; D unresolved. Germline values: CDR1 SQVTM, CDR2 ANQGSEA. This CDR3 contains 14 residues. V lost 4 bases to trimming and J lost 0 bases, with 12 bases between them. CDR3 nucleotide sequence: TGCAGCGTTGGAAGAGAGGCTATGAACACTGAAGCTTTCTTT. Its protein is CSVGREAMNTEAFF.

The chain employs TRBV5-1 and TRBJ2-5, with D possibly being TRBD2 (5 bases). The V and J ends lost 0 bases and 1 base respectively, with 16 bases between them. This CDR3 spans 17 amino acids. CDR1 and CDR2 (germline): SGHRS, YFSETQ. This CDR3 is CASSLVVGASPQETQYF. The CDR3 DNA follows: TGCGCCAGCAGCTTGGTAGTGGGAGCCTCCCCCCAAGAGACCCAGTACTTC. The full variable domain, rest sourced from reference TRBV5-1 and TRBJ2-5, is KAGVTQTPRYLIKTRGQQVTLSCSPISGHRSVSWYQQTPGQGLQFLFEYFSETQRNKGNFPGRFSGRQFSNSRSEMNVSTLELGDSALYLCASSLVVGASPQETQYFGPGTRLLVL.

The chain links TRBV30 to TRBJ1-2, with 9 nucleotides matching TRBD1. With V trimmed by 2 bases and J by 1 base, 14 bases remained unmatched. CDR3 size: 18 residues. From germline, CDR1 is GTSNPN and CDR2 SVGIG (reference sequence). The CDR3 DNA follows: TGTGCCTGGAGTAATACTCCGGGACAGGGAAGAAATAACTATGGCTACACCTTC. This encodes CAWSNTPGQGRNNYGYTF.

This chain uses TRBV6-1 with TRBJ2-3; D remains ambiguous. Trimming took 2 bases from V and 4 from J, leaving 4 bases between them. Germline-derived CDR1 and CDR2 are MNHNS and SASEGT. The CDR3 totals 12 residues. The CDR3 DNA follows: TGTGCCAGCAGTGAAAGCCCAGATACGCAGTATTTT. Its protein is CASSESPDTQYF.

Points on this clonotype: Relative to the germline gene, one junction end is altered; a read error may explain this. In nucleotides, the CDR3 is TGTGCCTGCAGCACGACAGGGCGGGATCAGCCCCAGCATTTT. Protein product: CACSTTGRDQPQHF. This chain links TRBV12-3 or TRBV12-4 with TRBJ1-5, with 7 positions matching TRBD1. CDR3 length: 14 amino acids.

CDR3 nucleotide sequence: TGTGCCAGCAGGCGGGGCAGCAACCAAGAGACCCAGTACTTC. Protein product: CASRRGSNQETQYF. The chain employs TRBV12-3 or TRBV12-4 and TRBJ2-5; tentatively, D is TRBD2 (6 bases). Trimming removed 6 bases from V and 0 bases from J, with 11 bases in between. The CDR3 length is 14 residues.

This rearrangement joins TRBV20-1 to TRBJ2-5; perhaps TRBD2 as D (6 bases). The CDR3 consists of 13 residues. V was cut by 1 base and J by 2 bases, with 8 bases left in between. CDR1 DFQATT and CDR2 SNEGSKA come from the germline V gene (reference sequence). CDR3 nucleotides: TGCAGTGCTAGAGTGCTAGCGCAAGAGACCCAGTACTTC. Translating it yields CSARVLAQETQYF.

The chain links TRBV7-2 to TRBJ1-2; the match to TRBD1 covers 9 bases. Germline values: CDR1 SGHTA, CDR2 FQGNSA. This CDR3 spans 14 amino acids. V lost 4 bases and J lost 7; bases outside the gene matches: 7. In DNA form, the CDR3 reads TGTGCCAGCAGCTCGCTACAGGGGGCGCGTGGCTACACCTTC. This translates into CASSSLQGARGYTF.

This clonotype was counted only a few times. This chain joins TRBV7-9 and TRBJ2-3; D remains ambiguous. CDR3 length: 15 amino acids. Germline lookup yields CDR1 SEHNR and CDR2 FQNEAQ (reference sequence). The ends were cut back, 4 bases at V and 3 bases at J, with 14 bases in the middle. CDR3 DNA: TGTGCCAGCAGCTCCGCTAATATCCGGACAGATACGCAGTATTTT. Translation gives CASSSANIRTDTQYF.

The chain combines TRBV6-2 or TRBV6-3 with TRBJ2-7; D call uncertain. The assigned J gene may be wrong: the sequence end matches TRBJ2-5 better. The CDR3 runs 17 residues. Germline CDR1 and CDR2: MNHEY and SVGEGT. CDR3 protein: CASSPRQGSLLGETQYF. The DNA of the CDR3 is TGTGCCAGCAGTCCGAGACAAGGGTCCCTTTTAGGAGAGACCCAGTACTTC.

The rearrangement joins TRBV25-1 to TRBJ1-2; weak D call: TRBD1 (6 bases). The CDR3 runs to 15 residues. The ends were cut back, 3 bases at V and 8 bases at J, with 19 bases in the middle. Germline-derived CDR1 and CDR2 are MGHDK and SYGVNS. The CDR3: CASSDVQGSRRGYTF. CDR3 in DNA: TGTGCCAGCAGTGACGTACAGGGATCTAGGAGGGGCTACACCTTC.

The chain uses TRBV6-5 and TRBJ2-5; D might be TRBD2 (6 bases). TRBJ2-7 matches the DNA end more closely, so the J call is doubtful. The CDR3 contains 15 residues. The germline gives CDR1 MNHEY, CDR2 SVGAGI. The CDR3 reads CASSWASEDVDEQYF. DNA for the CDR3: TGTGCCAGCAGTTGGGCTAGCGAAGACGTCGACGAGCAGTACTTC.

This clonotype was observed at least ten times. This rearrangement joins TRBV10-3 to TRBJ2-3, with unresolved D. Germline values: CDR1 ENHRY, CDR2 SYGVKD. Trimming left V 3 bases short and J 6 bases short, with 4 bases between. The CDR3 length is 11 residues. Here the CDR3 reads CAISESDTQYF. The CDR3 DNA is TGTGCCATCAGTGAATCGGATACGCAGTATTTT.